What follows are 29 T cell receptor beta chains derived from one specimen sequenced in a study of beta chain features in type 1 diabetes. The investigators reverse transcribed all of the isolated RNA, so they sequenced expressed TCRB transcripts. Clones were read by immunoSEQ multiplex PCR, and TCRdb kept only the in-frame ones, dropping some. The table lists about 15,000 clones, roughly 40% of them singletons. The sample taken for sequencing was stem cell memory CD4+ T cells from blood. The source is a woman aged 40 to 55 in good health.

This clone was found a few times. The CDR3 DNA reads TGCGCCAGCACTTTACTAGCGGGGTCCACCGGGGAGCTGTTTTTT. Encoded protein: CASTLLAGSTGELFF. The genes are TRBV5-1 and TRBJ2-2; 10 positions match TRBD2. This CDR3 has 15 residues. CDR1 is SGHRS and CDR2 is YFSETQ in the germline V gene. J gave up 4 bases and V 6 bases, and 6 bases lay outside the gene matches.

This clone has just a few counts. The chain joins TRBV6-6 to TRBJ1-5; possible D gene TRBD1, 6 bases. The germline gives CDR1 MNHNY, CDR2 SVGAGI (reference sequence). This CDR3 comprises 16 residues. Trimming removed 2 bases from V and 4 bases from J, with 15 bases in between. DNA of the CDR3: TGTGCCAGCAGTTACGGGGGAGGGGGAACAAATCAGCCCCAGCATTTT. This gives the protein CASSYGGGGTNQPQHF.

The chain is built from TRBV5-4 and TRBJ2-6; no reliable D call. Trimming took 1 base from V and 1 from J, leaving 6 bases between them. The germline CDR1 and CDR2 sequences are SGHNT and YYREEE (reference sequence). There are 15 residues in the CDR3. The DNA of the CDR3 is TGTGCCAGCAGCTTGTGGGCTTCTGGGGCCAACGTCCTGACTTTC. Translation gives CASSLWASGANVLTF.

This clone has only one observation. The gene calls are TRBV19 and TRBJ2-3; TRBD2 aligns across 8 bases. The germline V gene has CDR1 LNHDA and CDR2 SQIVND (reference sequence). CDR3 length: 15 residues. Trimming at V came to 5 bases and at J to 6 bases, leaving 10 bases not matched to a gene. The CDR3 here is CASSSVAGTLDTQYF. The CDR3 nucleotides are TGTGCCAGTAGTTCTGTAGCGGGGACATTGGATACGCAGTATTTT. Together with reference TRBV19 and TRBJ2-3, the CDR3 gives the full variable domain: DGGITQSPKYLFRKEGQNVTLSCEQNLNHDAMYWYRQDPGQGLRLIYYSQIVNDFQKGDIAEGYSVSREKKESFPLTVTSAQKNPTAFYLCASSSVAGTLDTQYFGPGTRLTVL.

This clone turned up a few times. The gene calls are TRBV5-4 and TRBJ2-5; 9 bases are shared with TRBD2. V lost 4 bases and J lost 2; bases outside the gene matches: 6. The germline V gene encodes CDR1 SGHNT and CDR2 YYREEE (reference sequence). The CDR3 has 15 residues. The CDR3 DNA reads as TGTGCCAGCAGCAAGGGACTAGCAGCACAAGAGACCCAGTACTTC. This gives the protein CASSKGLAAQETQYF.

V and J are TRBV25-1 and TRBJ2-5; D call uncertain. The last part of the DNA fits TRBJ2-7 better; the J call may be wrong. Germline CDR1 reads MGHDK; CDR2 reads SYGVNS. The CDR3 is 11 residues long. The CDR3 DNA sequence: TGTGCCAGCAGGAGGCTCTACGAGCAGTACTTC. Its translation: CASRRLYEQYF.

The chain has TRBV28 and TRBJ2-5, with 10 bases aligning to TRBD2. Germline V gene lookup returns CDR1 MDHEN and CDR2 SYDVKM. V lost 5 bases, J lost 2 bases, and 14 bases stayed unmatched. The CDR3 sequence is 18 residues long. The CDR3 protein is CASSTLTRLAGEQETQYF. The CDR3 DNA is TGTGCCAGCAGTACTCTTACCCGGCTAGCGGGGGAGCAAGAGACCCAGTACTTC. Drawing the rest from reference TRBV28 and TRBJ2-5, the complete variable domain is DVKVTQSSRYLVKRTGEKVFLECVQDMDHENMFWYRQDPGLGLRLIYFSYDVKMKEKGDIPEGYSVSREKKERFSLILESASTNQTSMYLCASSTLTRLAGEQETQYFGPGTRLLVL.

J is TRBJ2-1 and V is TRBV2; 8 bases are shared with TRBD1. Unmatched junction bases numbered 10, after V lost 6 bases and J lost 9 bases. The CDR3 runs 14 residues. CDR1 is SNHLY, CDR2 FYNNEI, per germline. CDR3 nucleotides: TGTGCCAGCAGCCGGGACAGGACAGTGGGTGAGCAGTTCTTC. Translated, it gives CASSRDRTVGEQFF. The variable domain in full, with the rest retrieved from reference TRBV2 and TRBJ2-1, is EPEVTQTPSHQVTQMGQEVILRCVPISNHLYFYWYRQILGQKVEFLVSFYNNEISEKSEIFDDQFSVERPDGSNFTLKIRSTKLEDSAMYFCASSRDRTVGEQFFGPGTRLTVL.

This clone was observed a few times. This chain connects TRBV11-2 to TRBJ1-5, with TRBD1 identical over 8 bases. In germline, CDR1 is SGHAT, CDR2 FQNNGV. V shed 3 bases and J 3 bases; nucleotides not matched to a gene: 7. The CDR3 loop spans 16 amino acids. DNA for the CDR3: TGTGCCAGCAGCTTGGAGACAGGGGCCCTCAATCAGCCCCAGCATTTT. Protein product: CASSLETGALNQPQHF.

This clone was observed once. The V call is TRBV28, the J call TRBJ2-7, with D possibly matching TRBD1 (6 bases). Trimming shortened V by 2 bases and J by 10 bases, and 12 bases separated the two germline ends. The CDR3 has 12 amino acids. Germline loops: CDR1 MDHEN, CDR2 SYDVKM. The CDR3 DNA follows: TGTGCCAGCAGTTTAGGGTGGACAGAACAGTACTTC. Protein: CASSLGWTEQYF.

CDR3 DNA: TGTGCCAGCAACTTCTCCCCTATCTATGGCTACACCTTC. Protein product: CASNFSPIYGYTF. V is TRBV2 and J is TRBJ1-2; no reliable D call. Germline values: CDR1 SNHLY, CDR2 FYNNEI. Trimming shortened V by 7 bases and J by 4 bases, and 13 bases separated the two germline ends. This CDR3 spans 13 amino acids.

This clone appeared a single time. This chain joins TRBV2 and TRBJ1-3, with 7 nucleotides matching TRBD1. This CDR3 region has 15 residues. J lost 1 base, V lost 8 bases, and 8 bases had no gene match. Germline values: CDR1 SNHLY, CDR2 FYNNEI. In nucleotides, the CDR3 is TGTGCCAGCGCGGTTAGACAGGGTTCTGGAAACACCATATATTTT. Translated, it gives CASAVRQGSGNTIYF.

This clone was seen only a few times. The DNA of the CDR3 is TGTGCCATCAGCTCGACTAGCGGGGGGGCTTCAGATACGCAGTATTTT. Translation gives CAISSTSGGASDTQYF. The chain couples TRBV10-3 to TRBJ2-3, with TRBD2 matching 14 bases. Germline V gives CDR1 ENHRY, CDR2 SYGVKD. The CDR3 covers 16 residues. V lost 6 bases and J lost 4; bases outside the gene matches: 6.

V is TRBV29-1 and J is TRBJ2-5; weak D call: TRBD2 (5 bases). The J call is doubtful: the DNA matches TRBJ2-7 better. CDR3 length equals 12 residues. Germline V gives CDR1 SQVTM, CDR2 ANQGSEA. DNA of the CDR3: TGCAGCGTTGAAGGGGCAGGAGGCGAGCAGTACTTC. Translated: CSVEGAGGEQYF.

The chain couples TRBV4-1 to TRBJ2-1; D remains ambiguous. The V and J ends lost 8 bases and 3 bases respectively, with 5 bases between them. The CDR3 is made up of 11 amino acids. Germline V gene sequence: CDR1 MGHRA, CDR2 YSYEKL. CDR3 residues: CASYSYNEQFF. The CDR3 DNA reads TGCGCCAGCTACAGCTACAATGAGCAGTTCTTC.

This clone was seen more than once but under ten times. The CDR3 DNA sequence: TGTGCCAGCAGTCGGGACAGGGGGGAGACCCAGTACTTC. As protein: CASSRDRGETQYF. The gene calls are TRBV7-2 and TRBJ2-5; TRBD1 agrees at 11 bases. V lost 6 bases to trimming and J lost 5 bases; unmatched junction nucleotides: 2. There are 13 residues in the CDR3. Germline CDR1 is SGHTA and CDR2 is FQGNSA.

The chain is built from TRBV5-4 and TRBJ1-4; maybe TRBD1 (5 bases). This CDR3 contains 14 residues. V was clipped by 4 bases and J by 7 bases, with 14 bases between them. Germline loops: CDR1 SGHNT, CDR2 YYREEE (reference sequence). The CDR3 here is CASSLGGDREKLFF. CDR3 sequence (DNA): TGTGCCAGCAGCCTTGGAGGGGATCGTGAAAAACTGTTTTTT.

The CDR3 DNA reads as TGTGCCAGCAGTGACTCCAGCAGGGAAGCGCAGTATTTT. Residues: CASSDSSREAQYF. The gene calls are TRBV6-4 and TRBJ2-3, with D perhaps matching TRBD1 (5 bases). The CDR3 totals 13 residues. Germline V lookup: CDR1 MRHNA, CDR2 SNTAGT. The V end lost 0 bases, the J end lost 10 bases, and 11 bases lay between the germline ends.

The chain carries TRBV19 and TRBJ1-2; maybe TRBD1 (6 bases). CDR3 size: 16 residues. With 5 bases removed from V and 2 bases from J, the gap between germline ends came to 18 bases. Germline values: CDR1 LNHDA, CDR2 SQIVND (reference sequence). The CDR3 sequence: CASSGFGGHLNYGYTF. CDR3 DNA sequence: TGTGCCAGTAGTGGGTTTGGGGGACACCTCAACTATGGCTACACCTTC.

V is TRBV5-4 and J is TRBJ2-2; TRBD2 matches at 7 bases. The germline V gene has CDR1 SGHNT and CDR2 YYREEE (reference sequence). V lost 3 bases and J lost 7; bases outside the gene matches: 3. This CDR3 spans 13 amino acids. The CDR3: CASSWDYIGELFF. CDR3 bases: TGTGCCAGCAGCTGGGACTACATCGGGGAGCTGTTTTTT.

The V gene is TRBV10-3, the J gene TRBJ1-1, with no clear D. Germline V gene sequence: CDR1 ENHRY, CDR2 SYGVKD. The V end lost 11 bases, the J end lost 1 base, and 17 bases lay between the germline ends. This CDR3 has 14 amino acids. The CDR3 coding sequence is TGTGCCTCTACTACGGATTTGAAGAACACTGAAGCTTTCTTT. Protein product: CASTTDLKNTEAFF.

The chain is built from TRBV7-8 and TRBJ2-5; 9 bases agree with TRBD1. The DNA end favors TRBJ2-7, so the J call may be wrong. The length of the CDR3 is 14 residues. CDR1 is SGHVS and CDR2 is FQNEAQ in the germline V gene. The CDR3 reads CASSFGTGTLEQYF. CDR3 in DNA: TGTGCCAGCAGCTTCGGGACAGGGACCCTCGAGCAGTACTTC.

The rearrangement uses TRBV7-2 and TRBJ2-7; 12 bases map to TRBD2. Germline V gene data show CDR1 as SGHTA and CDR2 as FQGNSA. J gave up 6 bases and V 5 bases, and 11 bases lay outside the gene matches. CDR3 length: 16 amino acids. The DNA of the CDR3 is TGTGCCAGCAGCGTCCGACCTAGCGGGGGGGCCGTCGAGCAGTACTTC. The encoded protein is CASSVRPSGGAVEQYF.

DNA of the CDR3: TGCGCCAGCAGCCAAGCGACAGGGCTACGGGGGGGCTACACCTTC. The encoded protein is CASSQATGLRGGYTF. V gene TRBV4-1 combines with J gene TRBJ1-2; 7 nucleotides line up with TRBD1. J lost 8 bases, V lost 1 base, and 10 bases had no gene match. CDR3 size: 15 residues. Per the germline V gene, CDR1 is MGHRA and CDR2 is YSYEKL.

This clone turned up a few times. The chain joins TRBV9 to TRBJ2-2; TRBD1 agrees at 7 bases. The CDR3 contains 15 residues. Trimming removed 3 bases from V and 2 bases from J; junction bases left unmatched: 4. Germline CDR1 SGDLS, CDR2 YYNGEE. Here the CDR3 DNA reads TGTGCCAGCAGCGGCAGACAGGGAAACACCGGGGAGCTGTTTTTT. Translating it yields CASSGRQGNTGELFF.

This clone was observed a few times. V usage is TRBV19 and J usage is TRBJ1-2; 12 bases are a match to TRBD1. Germline trimming cut 0 bases from V and 4 bases from J; bases unmatched to any gene: 12. Germline lookup yields CDR1 LNHDA and CDR2 SQIVND (reference sequence). This CDR3 is built from 19 residues. The CDR3 reads CASSIDPRDRGRGVYGYTF. The CDR3 region has the DNA TGTGCCAGTAGTATAGATCCCCGGGACAGGGGGCGCGGTGTCTATGGCTACACCTTC.

This clone turned up a few times. The chain recombines TRBV12-5 with TRBJ1-6, with 7 bases aligning to TRBD1. V trimming: 2 bases; J trimming: 13 bases; junction bases outside the gene matches: 11. The CDR3 is 15 amino acids. Per the germline V gene, CDR1 is LGHNT and CDR2 is FRNRAP. DNA for the CDR3: TGTGCTAGTGGTTTGACTCCGGGACAGAGGATCCCCCTCCACTTT. It is translated as CASGLTPGQRIPLHF.

The chain links TRBV5-1 to TRBJ2-7; the match to TRBD2 covers 8 bases. The germline gives CDR1 SGHRS, CDR2 YFSETQ. Trimming took 0 bases from V and 3 from J; bases not matched to a gene: 11. The CDR3 runs 17 residues. The CDR3 DNA follows: TGCGCCAGCAGCTTGGCTCTGCTCGGGGGGGGATTCTACGAGCAGTACTTC. It encodes CASSLALLGGGFYEQYF.

The genes are TRBV18 and TRBJ2-3; 11 bases align to TRBD2. The CDR3 has 16 amino acids. The germline V gene has CDR1 KGHSH and CDR2 LQKENI. V lost 4 bases, J lost 2 bases, and 5 bases stayed unmatched. Here the CDR3 DNA reads TGTGCCAGCTCACTAGGGACTAGCGGACTCACAGATACGCAGTATTTT. This encodes CASSLGTSGLTDTQYF.